This T cell receptor (beta chain) was recorded in a study of cytomegalovirus exposure and HLA in healthy donors. Study-wide background: Of over 350 genotyped donors, more than 75% grouped in the Caucasian-associated ancestry cluster.

PCR involved 60 Vbeta and 13 Jbeta primers. Source study methods: In a later analysis, around 87 million unique TCR beta chains included roughly 11 million shared by two or more donors. This table comes from immunoSEQ multiplex PCR, and its TCRdb copy is limited to in-frame clones, with some not included. V and J calls and clone size are those listed in that table; D and trimming were worked out from the DNA. Among tens of thousands of clones listed, under 85% were seen once. Study-level findings and limits: Per a later analysis, about 15,000 TCR beta sequences showed association with HLA alleles at 0.05 false discovery rate. Indistinguishable V segments such as TRBV6-2 and TRBV6-3 were excluded.

V lost 1 base, J lost 3 bases, and 10 bases lay in between. Germline loops: CDR1 SGHTA, CDR2 FQGNSA. This CDR3 has 14 amino acids. Turning to this clone: Its cognate antigen is unknown.

Sequences were obtained from PBMCs. The receptor was isolated from a woman in her 30s in good health and CMV-seronegative. The chain joins TRBV7-2 to TRBJ2-7, with D uncertain. CDR3 nucleotide sequence: TGTGCCAGCAGCTTAGGGGCAGTCTTCTACGAGCAGTACTTC. Amino acids: CASSLGAVFYEQYF.